This T cell receptor (beta chain) was profiled in a study of shared clonotypes between healthy human individuals. Study observations and caveats: In general, naive subsets displayed greater estimated richness than memory subsets did. Expectations were that clonotype sharing among donors would be affected by sequencing depth. Specimens sampled were limited to blood, with tissue repertoires likely differing.

Both subsets, CD45RA+ naive and CD45RA-negative memory, were split from the CD4+ cells. Comments on this clone: The antigen is unknown.

This CDR3 has 13 amino acids. Germline CDR1 and CDR2: MDHEN and SYDVKM. V was shortened by 5 bases and J by 1 base, with 8 bases between the two germline ends. Some clones are missing from TCRdb's copy, which holds only in-frame ones; the method was immunoSEQ multiplex PCR. This sample has 150,000 to 200,000 clones; approximately 92% occur once, and the top ten carry approximately 0.07%. The V gene is TRBV28, the J gene TRBJ1-1; D unresolved. Sequences were obtained from naive CD4+ T cells sorted from blood. The subset was: CD45RA+ positively selected. This receptor was identified in a woman aged 25 to 39 in good health. The chain's CDR3 is CASSPDGNTEAFF. The CDR3 bases are TGTGCCAGCAGTCCGGACGGGAACACTGAAGCTTTCTTT.